This TCR beta chain comes out of a study of T cells in women clearing cervical HPV infection. For this clone: What it recognizes is unknown. The read is 3 residues too short to cover the CDR3 end, so that end is filled in from the germline J gene.

Libraries were prepared by immunoSEQ multiplex PCR; TCRdb keeps only in-frame clonotypes and omits some of them. The repertoire shows about 30,000 clones; the top ten hold around 3%. Points from the study as a whole: CIN3+ cases had significantly higher TCR repertoire richness than controls, but evenness did not differ.

The CDR3 consists of 13 residues. Germline V CDR1 and CDR2: KGHSH, LQKENI. The chain carries TRBV18 and TRBJ2-4; D gene uncertain. The sequence was obtained from a woman between 18 and 75 years old with a cervical HPV16 infection that either progressed to CIN3+ or cleared (not recorded which). The sequenced sample consisted of blood buffy coat. The CDR3 region is CASSPGSYYGQYF. The CDR3 bases that were read are TGTGCCAGCTCACCCGGGTCTTACTATGGT.